This T cell receptor beta chain was identified in a study of T cell responses to AZD1222 COVID-19 vaccine. The repertoire was sequenced with immunoSEQ multiplex PCR; TCRdb's copy has only in-frame clones and lacks some. The top ten hold 20% of the sample, which has over 70,000 clones, 85% seen once. CDR3 size: 14 residues. Trimming took off 4 bases at V and 0 bases at J, with 10 bases between the two ends. Germline loops: CDR1 SQVTM, CDR2 ANQGSEA. Concerning this clone itself: Its target is unknown.

Study-wide results and caveats: At baseline, seropositivity was found in only a handful of AZD1222 recipients. Across the whole spike, CD4 TCRs peaked at regions 160-218 and 743-854.

The sample was peripheral blood, taken on day 0 of AZD1222 vaccination. The clonotype was recovered from an adult in good health. V gene TRBV29-1 combines with J gene TRBJ2-4, with D possibly TRBD2 on 6 matching bases. CDR3: CSVVEGIAKNIQYF. CDR3 sequence (DNA): TGCAGCGTTGTGGAGGGGATAGCCAAAAACATTCAGTACTTC.